A selection of T cell receptor beta chains follows, all from one sample in a study of blood T cell repertoires in COVID-19. TCRdb's table, derived via immunoSEQ multiplex PCR, lists solely in-frame clones and lacks some. The sample yields just over 70,000 clones, roughly 89% seen once. The specimen sequenced was peripheral blood. These receptors all come from a human donor in a cohort sampled during active COVID-19. CDR3s include the opening cysteine and the closing phenylalanine or tryptophan. The D gene is left open where the match is weak. Size tells how often a clone was seen (once, few, many) or the class of an expanded clone, and some rows leave it out.

D | size | length | J | V | DNA | CDR3
NA | NA | 17 | TRBJ2-6 | TRBV24-1 | TGTGCCACCGGGCGGACATCCTCCGCCTCTGGGGCCAACGTCCTGACTTTC | CATGRTSSASGANVLTF
TRBD1 | NA | 15 | TRBJ2-4 | TRBV28 | TGTGCCAGCACCGGGACAGGAATAGCCAAAAACATTCAGTACTTC | CASTGTGIAKNIQYF
NA | NA | 15 | TRBJ2-7 | TRBV4-2 | TGTGCCAGCAGCCAAGATCGCGGCCGCTCCTACGAGCAGTACTTC | CASSQDRGRSYEQYF
TRBD1 | NA | 20 | TRBJ1-5 | TRBV7-8 | TGTGCCAGCAGCTCGTTGGGGACAGGGAGAAATGTAAGTGGCAATCAGCCCCAGCATTTT | CASSSLGTGRNVSGNQPQHF
NA | NA | 16 | TRBJ1-1 | TRBV21-1 | TGTGCCAGCAGCACTCTTCGACGAGGGGGCCGGACTGAAGCTTTCTTT | CASSTLRRGGRTEAFF
NA | once | 15 | TRBJ2-2 | TRBV19 | TGTGCCAGTAGCACCCCTTGGAGCCGCACCGGGGAGCTGTTTTTT | CASSTPWSRTGELFF
NA | NA | 15 | TRBJ2-7 | TRBV6-2/TRBV6-3 | TGTGCCAGCAGTTACTCCTGGGGGGTTAACTACGAGCAGTACTTC | CASSYSWGVNYEQYF
NA | NA | 15 | TRBJ2-7 | TRBV5-5 | TGTGCCAGCAGCGGCCGGGACTCTCCCACCTACGAGCAGTACTTC | CASSGRDSPTYEQYF
TRBD2 | NA | 14 | TRBJ2-7 | TRBV5-1 | TGCGCCAGCAAAACCACTAGCGGGTCCTACGAGCAGTACTTC | CASKTTSGSYEQYF
NA | once | 15 | TRBJ1-3 | TRBV4-1 | TGCGCCAGCAGCCAAGGCAGGGTCTCTGGAAACACCATATATTTT | CASSQGRVSGNTIYF
TRBD1 | NA | 20 | TRBJ1-5 | TRBV19 | TGTGCCAGTAGTACCCCCCAAACCGGGACAGGGACAGCGAGCAATCAGCCCCAGCATTTT | CASSTPQTGTGTASNQPQHF
NA | NA | 14 | TRBJ2-7 | TRBV10-1 | TGCGCCAGCAGTTCGCGGACACGACCCTACGAGCAGTACTTC | CASSSRTRPYEQYF
NA | NA | 15 | TRBJ1-2 | TRBV5-4 | TGTGCCAGCAGTTATCAACAGGGAATAAACTATGGCTACACCTTC | CASSYQQGINYGYTF
NA | NA | 13 | TRBJ2-7 | TRBV19 | TGTGCCAGTAGTATGAGCAGGGCCTACGAGCAGTACTTC | CASSMSRAYEQYF
NA | NA | 15 | TRBJ2-7 | TRBV6-5 | TGTGCCAGCAGCCGCACAGGACGGAGAGACTACGAGCAGTACTTC | CASSRTGRRDYEQYF
NA | NA | 14 | TRBJ1-6 | TRBV20-1 | TGCAGTGCTAGTGAGGGCGGGGGTAATTCACCCCTCCACTTT | CSASEGGGNSPLHF
NA | few | 12 | TRBJ2-7 | TRBV7-9 | TGTGCCAGCAGCTTAGAGGGGGTCGAGCAGTACTTC | CASSLEGVEQYF
TRBD1 | NA | 15 | TRBJ1-1 | TRBV4-1 | TGCGCCAGCAGCCATACAGGGGGCAAGAACACTGAAGCTTTCTTT | CASSHTGGKNTEAFF